This T cell receptor beta chain is from a study of T cells after yellow fever vaccination. The CDR3 consists of 16 residues. The germline gives CDR1 SGHRS, CDR2 YFSETQ. V lost 1 base, J lost 2 bases, and 5 bases stayed unmatched. MiXCR was run by TCRdb on the 5' RACE reads, yielding one entry per CDR3 protein. Among 250,000 or so distinct CDR3 sequences listed, roughly 3.5% were seen once. This clonotype was detected many times. Sequenced here: PBMCs, sampled 15 days after the yellow fever booster vaccination. The chain carries TRBV5-1 and TRBJ2-2; 7 nucleotides align to TRBD1. The clonotype comes from a man aged 18 to 30 who received the YFV17D yellow fever vaccine. The CDR3 sequence: CASSLLQGYNTGELFF. DNA of the CDR3: TGCGCCAGCAGCTTGCTACAGGGGTATAACACCGGGGAGCTGTTTTTT. The variable domain in full, with the rest retrieved from reference TRBV5-1 and TRBJ2-2, is KAGVTQTPRYLIKTRGQQVTLSCSPISGHRSVSWYQQTPGQGLQFLFEYFSETQRNKGNFPGRFSGRQFSNSRSEMNVSTLELGDSALYLCASSLLQGYNTGELFFGEGSRLTVL.